This T cell receptor beta chain is drawn from a study of T cells in Graves' hyperthyroidism and ophthalmopathy. Study-level points and caveats: Before onset, ophthalmopathy was predicted by the model a median roughly 6.8 months earlier. Blood held most thyroid clonotypes expanded above 0.001 frequency.

Trimming at V came to 4 bases and at J to 2 bases, leaving 7 bases not matched to a gene. The CDR3 consists of 15 residues. Germline V gene data show CDR1 as SNHLY and CDR2 as FYNNEI. Comments on this clonotype: The antigen is unknown.

RNA transcripts yielded amplified TCR beta CDR3 regions. HTBI primers drove first-round RT-PCR of the TCR CDR3. TCRdb reprocessed the multiplex PCR reads via MiXCR and lists one record per CDR3 protein. Here the sample spans roughly 500,000 distinct CDR3 sequences, around 50% being singletons. The study left out patients who had uncontrolled infection, other autoimmune disease, pregnancy or lactation. Diagnoses were established using clinical symptoms, serum thyroxine and TRAb, thyroid ultrasound and orbital computed tomography. The chain carries TRBV2 and TRBJ2-5; TRBD1 matches at 7 bases. This receptor was taken from an adult woman with Graves' disease, either hyperthyroidism or ophthalmopathy (not recorded which). Input material: peripheral blood or thyroid tissue (not recorded which). The CDR3 nucleotides are TGTGCCAGCAGTGCCCAGGGGGATACGCAAGAGACCCAGTACTTC. Amino acids: CASSAQGDTQETQYF. The full variable domain, in which reference TRBV2 and TRBJ2-5 provide the parts outside the CDR3, is EPEVTQTPSHQVTQMGQEVILRCVPISNHLYFYWYRQILGQKVEFLVSFYNNEISEKSEIFDDQFSVERPDGSNFTLKIRSTKLEDSAMYFCASSAQGDTQETQYFGPGTRLLVL.